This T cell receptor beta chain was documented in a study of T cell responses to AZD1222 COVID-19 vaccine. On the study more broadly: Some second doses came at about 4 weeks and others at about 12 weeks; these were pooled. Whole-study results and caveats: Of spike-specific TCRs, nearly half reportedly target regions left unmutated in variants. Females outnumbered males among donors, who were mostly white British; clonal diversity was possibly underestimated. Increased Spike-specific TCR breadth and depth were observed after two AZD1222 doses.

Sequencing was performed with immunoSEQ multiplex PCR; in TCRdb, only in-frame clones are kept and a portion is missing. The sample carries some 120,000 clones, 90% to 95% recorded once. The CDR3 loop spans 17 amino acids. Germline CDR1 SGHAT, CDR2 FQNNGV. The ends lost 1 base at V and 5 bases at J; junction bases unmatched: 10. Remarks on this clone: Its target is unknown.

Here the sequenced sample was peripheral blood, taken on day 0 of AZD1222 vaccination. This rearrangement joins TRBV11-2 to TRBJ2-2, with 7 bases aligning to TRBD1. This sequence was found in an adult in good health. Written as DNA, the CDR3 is TGTGCCAGCAGCTTAGGGCAGTCGACAGGGCGTACCGGGGAGCTGTTTTTT. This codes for CASSLGQSTGRTGELFF. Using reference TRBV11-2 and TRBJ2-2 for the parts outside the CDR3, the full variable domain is EAGVAQSPRYKIIEKRQSVAFWCNPISGHATLYWYQQILGQGPKLLIQFQNNGVVDDSQLPKDRFSAERLKGVDSTLKIQPAKLEDSAVYLCASSLGQSTGRTGELFFGEGSRLTVL.